Presented here are 30 T cell receptor beta chains from one specimen sequenced in a study of tumor and adjacent non-tumor tissue in lung cancer. A modified ARM-PCR protocol with three rounds of nested PCR amplified TCRbeta. Each CDR3 protein is one row after TCRdb ran MiXCR on the multiplex PCR reads. The data hold about 81,000 distinct CDR3 sequences, with roughly 72% observed a single time. This sample's RNA came from whole unsorted tissue. Sample: lung tumor tissue. The receptors originated from a woman aged 40 to 50 with non-small cell lung cancer.

The V gene is TRBV7-9, the J gene TRBJ1-1; D remains ambiguous. Trimming cost V 2 bases and J 7 bases, with 17 bases left between them. The CDR3 sequence is 15 residues long. CDR1 is SEHNR, CDR2 FQNEAQ, per germline (reference sequence). The CDR3 protein is CASSLHGTRSIEAFF. CDR3 coding DNA: TGTGCCAGCAGCTTACACGGCACACGGAGCATTGAAGCTTTCTTT.

This chain links TRBV11-2 with TRBJ1-2; 9 bases are shared with TRBD1. Germline V CDR1 and CDR2: SGHAT, FQNNGV. V lost 5 bases to trimming and J lost 5 bases; unmatched junction nucleotides: 3. The CDR3 extends over 13 amino acids. The chain's CDR3 is CASSRTGVYGYTF. CDR3 DNA sequence: TGTGCCAGCAGCCGGACAGGGGTTTATGGCTACACCTTC.

The chain recombines TRBV28 with TRBJ1-1; D is ambiguous. The germline CDR1 and CDR2 sequences are MDHEN and SYDVKM. The V end was cut by 2 bases, the J end by 7 bases, with 11 bases between. This CDR3 is built from 13 residues. The CDR3 nucleotides are TGTGCCAGCAGTTTAAGGCGGAACTATGAAGCTTTCTTT. It translates to CASSLRRNYEAFF.

This clonotype was counted a few times. As the CDR3 is not closed by the conserved phenylalanine or tryptophan, this likely results from a read error. The chain couples TRBV29-1 to TRBJ2-5, with a possible D match to TRBD2 (6 bases). The CDR3 sequence is 12 residues long. Germline CDR1 and CDR2: SQVTM and ANQGSEA. CDR3 in DNA: TGCAGTGCGGAGGGAGTAGGCGCGACCCAGTACTTA. Amino acid sequence: CSAEGVGATQYL.

As regards this clonotype: At one of its ends the junction is not consistent with the germline gene, which may arise from a read error. V and J are TRBV6-1 and TRBJ1-6; tentative D call: TRBD1 (5 bases). The CDR3 is 14 amino acids. Germline lookup yields CDR1 MNHNS and CDR2 SASEGT. As DNA, the CDR3 is TGCGGCAGCAGTGGATACAAGGGGAATTCACCCCTCCACTTT. The encoded protein is CGSSGYKGNSPLHF.

As regards this clonotype: Sequence at one end of the junction differs from germline and may be a read error. The chain has TRBV12-3 or TRBV12-4 and TRBJ2-7; D is ambiguous. The CDR3 is 13 amino acids. The CDR3 sequence: CTSSLSDGYEQYF. The CDR3, as DNA: TGTACCAGCAGTTTATCTGACGGGTACGAGCAGTACTTC.

Of note for this clonotype: One end of the junction varies from germline; a read error may be responsible. This chain connects TRBV11-2 to TRBJ2-1; D ambiguous. Germline-derived CDR1 and CDR2 are SGHAT and FQNNGV. The CDR3 contains 11 residues. CDR3 bases: TGTGCCAGCGGCTTAGTAGGTGAGCAGTTCTTC. This codes for CASGLVGEQFF.

Only one count was recorded for this clonotype. V is TRBV6-1 and J is TRBJ1-1; D call uncertain. CDR3 length: 15 residues. V was trimmed by 10 bases and J by 4 bases, leaving 22 bases between them. The germline gives CDR1 MNHNS, CDR2 SASEGT. The CDR3 DNA reads as TGTGCCAACAATAATACCGCAAGATCTGGCACTGAAGCTTTCTTT. Translation gives CANNNTARSGTEAFF.

Points on this clonotype: Germline and junction disagree at one end, which may indicate a read error. The genes are TRBV6-5 and TRBJ1-4; possibly TRBD1 for D (5 bases). CDR1 and CDR2 from the germline V gene are MNHEY and SVGAGI. The CDR3 is made up of 15 amino acids. CDR3 sequence (DNA): TGTGCCTGCAGTTACGGTGGGGGAGCAAATGAAAAACTGTTTTTT. It is translated as CACSYGGGANEKLFF.

Turning to this clonotype: One end of the junction fails to match germline, which may point to a read error. This rearrangement joins TRBV29-1 to TRBJ2-1, with 14 bases that match TRBD2. The CDR3 is 16 amino acids. Germline CDR1 SQVTM, CDR2 ANQGSEA. The CDR3 region has the DNA TGCAGCGCTTGTTTAGGGGGACTAGCGGGAGCGACGGAGCAATTCTTC. Protein sequence: CSACLGGLAGATEQFF.

This chain joins TRBV11-2 and TRBJ1-3; TRBD1 might be the D (6 bases). Germline CDR1 SGHAT, CDR2 FQNNGV. CDR3 length: 14 amino acids. CDR3 in DNA: TGTTCCAACAGCTTAGGGGGACCTGTAAACACCATATATTTT. This codes for CSNSLGGPVNTIYF.

Regarding this clonotype: An end of the junction does not agree with germline; a read error may underlie this. This chain links TRBV11-3 with TRBJ1-4; D is perhaps TRBD1 (5 bases). CDR1 and CDR2 (germline): SGHNT, YENEEA. The CDR3 length is 14 residues. CDR3 sequence: CVSSAGAGPEKLFF. CDR3 sequence (DNA): TGTGTCAGCAGCGCCGGGGCAGGGCCTGAAAAACTGTTCTTT.

This clonotype appeared a few times. V and J are TRBV7-9 and TRBJ1-2, with TRBD1 as a possible D gene (5 bases). Deletions cut 3 bases from V and 10 bases from J, with 18 bases between. Germline loops: CDR1 SEHNR, CDR2 FQNEAQ (reference sequence). CDR3 length: 14 residues. CDR3 sequence (DNA): TGTGCCAGCAGCTTGCCCGTGGGGGAGGTTGACTACACCTTC. Amino acids: CASSLPVGEVDYTF.

This clonotype appeared many times. This chain uses TRBV7-8 with TRBJ2-7, with a possible D match to TRBD2 (5 bases). This CDR3 comprises 16 residues. Germline V CDR1 and CDR2: SGHVS, FQNEAQ. Trimming stripped 5 bases from V and 2 bases from J, with 19 bases between. The CDR3 sequence is CASSPGPPGNPYEQYF. The CDR3 region has the DNA TGTGCCAGCAGCCCCGGACCGCCGGGAAACCCCTACGAGCAGTACTTC.

To note about this clonotype: Mismatch with germline at one junction end may stem from a read error. This CDR3 reads CANSLGFRSTETPYF. Written as DNA, the CDR3 is TGTGCCAACAGCTTAGGTTTTCGGTCCACAGAAACGCCGTATTTT. V gene TRBV11-1 combines with J gene TRBJ2-3; D not certain. Germline CDR1 is SGHAT and CDR2 is FQDESV (reference sequence). The CDR3 is made up of 15 amino acids.

A remark on this clonotype: The junction departs from germline at one end; a sequencing error may be responsible. V and J are TRBV6-5 and TRBJ2-6; D may be TRBD2 (6 bases). Per germline, CDR1 MNHEY and CDR2 SVGAGI. The CDR3 extends over 15 amino acids. In nucleotides, the CDR3 is TGTGCCAGCAGTGTCATAGGGACTGGGGTCAACGTCCTGACTTTC. Protein: CASSVIGTGVNVLTF.

Comment on this clonotype: The missing conserved phenylalanine or tryptophan at the end of this CDR3 makes a read error likely. V usage is TRBV6-2 or TRBV6-3 and J usage is TRBJ1-1; D remains unclear. Between the trimmed V and J ends, which lost 5 bases and 0 bases, there was a span of 10 bases. CDR1 and CDR2 (germline): MNHEY, SVGEGT. The CDR3 is 14 amino acids. CDR3 in amino acids: CASSPLIMNTEAFL. Written as DNA, the CDR3 is TGTGCCAGCAGTCCATTGATCATGAACACTGAAGCTTTCCTT.

Worth noting for this clonotype: A read error may explain this, as a much larger clone is one base away. This chain uses TRBV30 with TRBJ1-1; perhaps TRBD1 as D (6 bases). In germline, CDR1 is GTSNPN, CDR2 SVGIG (reference sequence). The CDR3 contains 11 residues. The CDR3 region is CVWSVGGEAFF. CDR3 coding DNA: TGTGTCTGGAGTGTAGGGGGTGAAGCTTTCTTT.

Points on this clonotype: This may be a read error, as it is one base from a much larger clone. This chain uses TRBV11-2 with TRBJ2-1; D might be TRBD1 or TRBD2, each matching 5 bases. CDR1 and CDR2 from the germline V gene are SGHAT and FQNNGV. The CDR3 spans 12 residues. CDR3 in DNA: TGTGCCAACAGCCACCCGAGGGGTGAGCAGTTCTTC. This translates into CANSHPRGEQFF. Together with reference TRBV11-2 and TRBJ2-1, the CDR3 gives the full variable domain: EAGVAQSPRYKIIEKRQSVAFWCNPISGHATLYWYQQILGQGPKLLIQFQNNGVVDDSQLPKDRFSAERLKGVDSTLKIQPAKLEDSAVYLCANSHPRGEQFFGPGTRLTVL.

Ten or more counts support this clonotype. The chain links TRBV6-2 or TRBV6-3 to TRBJ2-3; D uncertain. CDR1 and CDR2 from the germline V gene are MNHEY and SVGEGT. The CDR3 runs to 16 residues. Trimming removed 2 bases from V and 0 bases from J, with 12 bases in between. The CDR3 DNA follows: TGTGCCAGCAGTTACGGTGGCCGCTCTAGCACAGATACGCAGTATTTT. Translating it yields CASSYGGRSSTDTQYF.

To note about this clonotype: Given a much more abundant clone one base away, this may be a read error. The final CDR3 position lacks the conserved phenylalanine or tryptophan, pointing to a likely read error. The chain combines TRBV5-5 with TRBJ2-1; D remains ambiguous. The ends were cut back, 3 bases at V and 13 bases at J, with 8 bases in the middle. This CDR3 is 10 amino acids long. Germline-derived CDR1 and CDR2 are SGHKS and YYEKEE (reference sequence). The chain's CDR3 is CASSSTAQFL. Written as DNA, the CDR3 is TGTGCCAGCAGCTCGACTGCCCAGTTCCTC.

The chain is built from TRBV28 and TRBJ2-7, with D maybe TRBD1 (6 bases). Germline loops: CDR1 MDHEN, CDR2 SYDVKM. With 3 bases removed from V and 2 bases from J, the gap between germline ends came to 8 bases. The CDR3 totals 13 residues. The CDR3 DNA sequence: TGTGCCAGCAGTTTGGACAGTACCTACGAGCAGTACTTC. Translation gives CASSLDSTYEQYF. Drawing the rest from reference TRBV28 and TRBJ2-7, the complete variable domain is DVKVTQSSRYLVKRTGEKVFLECVQDMDHENMFWYRQDPGLGLRLIYFSYDVKMKEKGDIPEGYSVSREKKERFSLILESASTNQTSMYLCASSLDSTYEQYFGPGTRLTVT.

Details on this clonotype: Its ends do not fully match the called genes, so a read error is possible. The chain is built from TRBV6-1 and TRBJ2-7; 11 nucleotides align to TRBD2. CDR3 length equals 15 residues. Germline V gene data show CDR1 as MNHNS and CDR2 as SASEGT. CDR3 protein: CAGSASLAGVCEQYF. CDR3 bases: TGTGCCGGCAGTGCCTCACTAGCGGGAGTGTGTGAGCAGTACTTC.

The chain employs TRBV18 and TRBJ1-5; no definite D call. The V and J ends lost 6 bases and 4 bases respectively, with 16 bases between them. This CDR3 has 15 residues. Germline CDR1 is KGHSH and CDR2 is LQKENI. DNA for the CDR3: TGTGCCAGCTCCCATTCGGCAGACCGTAATCAGCCCCAGCATTTT. Amino acids: CASSHSADRNQPQHF.

On this clonotype itself: This may come from a read error, since a much larger clone is one base off. The chain combines TRBV20-1 with TRBJ2-5, with D perhaps TRBD1 (5 bases). This CDR3 has 14 amino acids. Germline-derived CDR1 and CDR2 are DFQATT and SNEGSKA (reference sequence). The V and J ends lost 7 bases and 1 base respectively, with 16 bases between them. The CDR3 region is CSVPPRGFQETQYF. CDR3 in DNA: TGCAGTGTTCCGCCTAGGGGATTCCAAGAGACCCAGTACTTC.

A note on this clonotype: Just one base apart from a much larger clone, this may be a read error. The conserved closing phenylalanine or tryptophan is absent in this CDR3, likely reflecting a read error. This chain joins TRBV28 and TRBJ1-6; D unresolved. Germline V gene lookup returns CDR1 MDHEN and CDR2 SYDVKM. CDR3 length: 14 amino acids. Trimming stripped 7 bases from V and 6 bases from J, with 13 bases between. CDR3 loop: CASNLIRSNSPLHV. As DNA, the CDR3 is TGTGCCAGCAACCTAATCCGGTCTAATTCACCCCTCCACGTT.

Note on this clonotype: A read error is possible here, since a much larger clone lies one base away. This rearrangement joins TRBV20-1 to TRBJ2-7; D is perhaps TRBD1 or TRBD2 (5 bases each). Germline V CDR1 and CDR2: DFQATT, SNEGSKA (reference sequence). The CDR3 sequence is 14 residues long. V was shortened by 4 bases and J by 4 bases, with 17 bases between the two germline ends. CDR3 in amino acids: CSATSGLLDYEQYF. CDR3 bases: TGCAGTGCTACTTCGGGGCTGCTCGATTACGAGCAGTACTTC.

Points on this clonotype: One junction end disagrees with the germline gene, perhaps due to a read error. This chain uses TRBV7-9 with TRBJ2-5, with 9 bases lining up with TRBD1. The CDR3 runs to 15 residues. Germline loops: CDR1 SEHNR, CDR2 FQNEAQ (reference sequence). CDR3 loop: CASSLTGTGSETQYF. CDR3 nucleotide sequence: TGTGCCAGCAGCTTAACGGGGACAGGGTCAGAGACCCAATACTTC.

In this sample, this clonotype turned up a few times. This sequence may be a read error, since a much larger clone differs from it by one base. J is TRBJ2-7 and V is TRBV20-1, with a weak D call TRBD1 (6 bases). The CDR3 runs 14 residues. Germline-derived CDR1 and CDR2 are DFQATT and SNEGSKA (reference sequence). For the CDR3, the DNA is TGCAGTGCTAGTCGTCAGGGGACGGGCTACGAGCAGCACTTC. Amino acids: CSASRQGTGYEQHF.

The table lists this clonotype with many counts. This may come from a read error, since a much larger clone is one base off. The rearrangement links TRBV11-1 to TRBJ2-2; D tentatively reads TRBD1 or TRBD2 (5 bases each). The CDR3 loop spans 14 amino acids. Germline values: CDR1 SGHAT, CDR2 FQDESV (reference sequence). The CDR3 DNA follows: TGTGCCAGCAGCCGGGACGGGTACACCGGGGAGCTGCTTTTT. Translating gives CASSRDGYTGELLF.